This T cell receptor (beta chain) was sequenced during a study of T cells in Graves' hyperthyroidism and ophthalmopathy. V lost 4 bases to trimming and J lost 0 bases, with 11 bases between them. This CDR3 comprises 15 residues. CDR1 is SGHKS and CDR2 is YYEKEE in the germline V gene (reference sequence). RNA transcripts provided the source from which TCR beta CDR3 regions were amplified. The TCR CDR3 was amplified in a first-round RT-PCR using the HTBI primer set. Each CDR3 protein gets one entry after TCRdb re-called the multiplex PCR reads with MiXCR. The sample lists 350,000 to 400,000 distinct CDR3 sequences; around a sixth were seen once.

Sequencing was carried out using blood. The clonotype originates from a young man with Graves' ophthalmopathy. The chain links TRBV5-5 to TRBJ1-3; D remains ambiguous. CDR3 bases: TGTGCCAGCAGCCAAGAATACACCTCTGGAAACACCATATATTTT. This encodes CASSQEYTSGNTIYF.